The rows below give T cell receptor beta chains drawn from one sample of a study of response to subunit inactivated influenza vaccine. TCRdb called the RT-PCR reads again in MiXCR, with one record for every CDR3 protein. The sample includes about 520,000 distinct CDR3 sequences, about 7.2% of them seen just once. Sequences were derived from PBMCs from blood, sampled about 24 months after vaccination. The receptors were gathered from a man aged 50 to 69 who received an inactivated influenza vaccine. Each CDR3 is given with its conserved first and last residue. D genes are given only for firm matches. Part of the rows lack a size; the others show once, few, many or a class for expanded clones.

J	D	size	V	CDR3	DNA
TRBJ2-7	.	.	TRBV28	CASSTTEPTEQYF	TGTGCCAGCAGTACGACAGAACCAACGGAGCAGTACTTC
TRBJ2-2	.	.	TRBV20-1	CSANGAEGRDTGELFF	TGCAGTGCAAACGGGGCCGAGGGCAGGGACACCGGGGAGCTGTTTTTT
TRBJ2-2	.	many	TRBV5-1	CASSLDSRRNTGELFF	TGCGCCAGCAGCTTGGATTCGAGGAGGAACACCGGGGAGCTGTTTTTT
TRBJ2-7	.	few	TRBV12-3/TRBV12-4	CASTSRKGYEQYF	TGTGCCAGCACCAGTCGGAAGGGATACGAGCAGTACTTC
TRBJ2-1	.	.	TRBV30	CAWMGRSYNEQFF	TGTGCCTGGATGGGCAGATCTTACAATGAGCAGTTCTTC
TRBJ1-2	.	many	TRBV29-1	CSDESRVF	TGCAGCGACGAATCCCGGGTTTTC
TRBJ1-2	.	.	TRBV12-3/TRBV12-4	CASRATNYGYTF	TGTGCCAGCAGGGCGACTAACTATGGCTACACCTTC
TRBJ1-2	TRBD1	.	TRBV4-1	CASSQDPDRLYGYTF	TGCGCCAGCAGCCAAGATCCGGACAGGCTCTATGGCTACACCTTC
TRBJ1-2	.	.	TRBV7-9	CASSSFPSGTYGYTF	TGTGCCAGCAGCTCATTCCCCTCAGGGACCTATGGCTACACCTTC
TRBJ1-5	.	.	TRBV20-1	CSAPRGMGQPQHF	TGCAGTGCCCCAAGGGGGATGGGGCAGCCCCAGCATTTT
TRBJ2-7	.	few	TRBV28	CASRRLTEAYF	TGTGCCAGCAGACGCTTAACAGAGGCGTACTTC